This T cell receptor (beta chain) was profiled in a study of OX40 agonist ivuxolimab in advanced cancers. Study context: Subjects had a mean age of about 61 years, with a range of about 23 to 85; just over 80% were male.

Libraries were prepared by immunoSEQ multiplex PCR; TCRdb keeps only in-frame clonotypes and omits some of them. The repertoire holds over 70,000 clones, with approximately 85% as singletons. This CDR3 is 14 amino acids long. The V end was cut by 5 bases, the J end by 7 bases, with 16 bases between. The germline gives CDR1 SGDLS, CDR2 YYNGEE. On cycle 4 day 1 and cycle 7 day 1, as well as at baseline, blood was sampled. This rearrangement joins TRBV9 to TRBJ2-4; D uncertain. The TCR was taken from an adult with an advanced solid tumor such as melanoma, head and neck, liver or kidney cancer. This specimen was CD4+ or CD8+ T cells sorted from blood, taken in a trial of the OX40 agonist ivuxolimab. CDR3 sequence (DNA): TGTGCCAGCAGTCCCTTCCAGCTCTGGAACATTCAGTACTTC. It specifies CASSPFQLWNIQYF. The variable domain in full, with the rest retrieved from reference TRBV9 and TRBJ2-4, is DSGVTQTPKHLITATGQRVTLRCSPRSGDLSVYWYQQSLDQGLQFLIQYYNGEERAKGNILERFSAQQFPDLHSELNLSSLELGDSALYFCASSPFQLWNIQYFGAGTRLSVL.